This TCR beta chain was obtained from a study of OX40 agonist ivuxolimab in advanced cancers. The junction had 9 bases not matched to a gene; V was cut back by 5 bases and J by 10 bases. Looked up from germline, CDR1 is LNHDA and CDR2 is SQIVND (reference sequence). The CDR3 consists of 15 residues. Data came from immunoSEQ multiplex PCR; TCRdb stores just in-frame clones and leaves some out. The sample contains 70,000 to 95,000 clones, less than 95% of which appear only once. J is TRBJ1-6 and V is TRBV19; TRBD1 matches at 9 bases. Sample: CD4+ or CD8+ T cells sorted from blood, taken in a trial of the OX40 agonist ivuxolimab. The TCR was taken from an adult with an advanced solid tumor such as melanoma, head and neck, liver or kidney cancer. In DNA form, the CDR3 reads TGTGCCAGTAGTGTACAGGGGGCGCAAGGCTCACCCCTCCACTTT. Its translation is CASSVQGAQGSPLHF.